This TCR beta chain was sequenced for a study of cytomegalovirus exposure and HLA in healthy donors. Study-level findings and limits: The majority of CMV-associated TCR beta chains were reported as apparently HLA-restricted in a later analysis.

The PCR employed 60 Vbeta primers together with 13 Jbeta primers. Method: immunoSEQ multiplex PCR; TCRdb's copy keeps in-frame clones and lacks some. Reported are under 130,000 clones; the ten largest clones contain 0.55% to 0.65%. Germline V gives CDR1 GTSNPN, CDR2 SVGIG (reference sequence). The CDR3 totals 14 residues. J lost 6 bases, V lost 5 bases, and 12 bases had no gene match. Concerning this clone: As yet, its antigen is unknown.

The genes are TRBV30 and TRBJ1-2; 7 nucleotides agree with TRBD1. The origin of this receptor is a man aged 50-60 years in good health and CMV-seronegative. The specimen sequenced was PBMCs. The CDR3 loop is CAWSGDRGTDGYTF. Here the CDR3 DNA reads TGTGCCTGGTCAGGGGACCGCGGGACAGATGGCTACACCTTC. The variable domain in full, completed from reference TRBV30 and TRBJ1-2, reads SQTIHQWPATLVQPVGSPLSLECTVEGTSNPNLYWYRQAAGRGLQLLFYSVGIGQISSEVPQNLSASRPQDRQFILSSKKLLLSDSGFYLCAWSGDRGTDGYTFGSGTRLTVV.